This TCR beta chain was identified in a study of T cells in Graves' hyperthyroidism and ophthalmopathy. Trimming removed 4 bases from V and 0 bases from J, with 13 bases in between. The CDR3 runs to 15 residues. Germline V lookup: CDR1 SNHLY, CDR2 FYNNEI. Amplification of TCR beta CDR3 regions used RNA as the template. An initial round of RT-PCR targeting the TCR CDR3 relied on the HTBI primer set. TCRdb used MiXCR to reprocess the multiplex PCR reads, holding one entry per CDR3 protein. The sample lists hundreds of thousands of distinct CDR3 sequences; 11% to 15% were seen once. Material for sequencing was blood. V is TRBV2 and J is TRBJ2-7; D gene uncertain. The clonotype was recovered from a woman aged 18-35 years with Graves' hyperthyroidism. The CDR3: CASSGSRAISYEQYF. The CDR3 bases are TGTGCCAGCAGTGGGTCCCGGGCCATCTCCTACGAGCAGTACTTC.